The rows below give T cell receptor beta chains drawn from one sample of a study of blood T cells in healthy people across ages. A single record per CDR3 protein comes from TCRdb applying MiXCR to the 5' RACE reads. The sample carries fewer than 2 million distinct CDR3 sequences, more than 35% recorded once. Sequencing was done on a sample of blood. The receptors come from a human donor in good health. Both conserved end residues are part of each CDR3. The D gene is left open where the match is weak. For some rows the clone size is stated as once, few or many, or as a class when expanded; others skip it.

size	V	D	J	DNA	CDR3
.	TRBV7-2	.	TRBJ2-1	TGTGCCAGCAGCTTAATTTGGGGGCGGATGCGAGACGAGCAGTTCTTC	CASSLIWGRMRDEQFF
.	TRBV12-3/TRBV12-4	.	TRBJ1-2	TGTGCCAGCAGTCCCTTGTTGGTCCCATTCTATGGCTACACCTTC	CASSPLLVPFYGYTF
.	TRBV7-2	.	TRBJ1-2	TGTGCCAGCAGCTTATCGCACAGTCACTATGGCTACACCTTC	CASSLSHSHYGYTF
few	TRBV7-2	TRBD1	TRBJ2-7	TGTGCCAGCAGCTCAGCCGGGACAGCGGCCTACGAGCAGTACTTC	CASSSAGTAAYEQYF
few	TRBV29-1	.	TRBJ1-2	TGCAGCATTAGATGGGGGGGGAGTGATGGCTACACCTTC	CSIRWGGSDGYTF
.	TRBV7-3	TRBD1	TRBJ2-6	TGTGCCAGCAGCCGTGGACAGGGGGTCTTCTCTGGGGCCAACGTCCTGACTTTC	CASSRGQGVFSGANVLTF
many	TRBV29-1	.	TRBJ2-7	TGCAGCGTTGAAGATCGGGACAACTCCTACGAGCAGTACTTC	CSVEDRDNSYEQYF
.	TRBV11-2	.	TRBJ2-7	TGTGCCAGCAGCCTCTGGACGGATTCCTACGAGCAGTACTTC	CASSLWTDSYEQYF
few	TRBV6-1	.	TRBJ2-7	TGTGCCAGCAGTGAAAGTTTTGGGGCTGGAGAGTACGAGCAGTACTTC	CASSESFGAGEYEQYF
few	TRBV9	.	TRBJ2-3	TGTGCCAGCAGCGGCGCAGGTGGAGCGGAGGTAACAGATACGCAGTATTTT	CASSGAGGAEVTDTQYF
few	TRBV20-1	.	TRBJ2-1	TGCAGTGCTAGAGGCTACTCCAATGAGCAGTTCTTC	CSARGYSNEQFF
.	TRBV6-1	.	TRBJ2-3	TGTGCCAGCAGAACCGGGACCGCGGGGGATACGCAGTATTTT	CASRTGTAGDTQYF
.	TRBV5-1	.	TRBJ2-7	TGCGCCAGCAGCTTGGATGTTGGACCCTCATACGAGCAGTACTTC	CASSLDVGPSYEQYF
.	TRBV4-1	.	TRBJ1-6	TGCGCCAGCAGTGGGGACATCACTTCACCCCTCCACTTT	CASSGDITSPLHF
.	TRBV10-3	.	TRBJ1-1	TGTGCCATCAGTGAGGGGGTGACTGAAGCTTTCTTT	CAISEGVTEAFF
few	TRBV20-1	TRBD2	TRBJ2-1	TGCAGCTGCCCGGCGGTAGCGGGGGCCAACAACAATGAGCAGTTCTTC	CSCPAVAGANNNEQFF
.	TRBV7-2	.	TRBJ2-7	TGTGCCAGCAGCTTAGAAGGCAGCCCCGGCTACGAGCAGTACTTC	CASSLEGSPGYEQYF
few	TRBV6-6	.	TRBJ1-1	TGTGCCAGCAGTTACGGGACTCCTGGGCCCGGGGGCACTGAAGCTTTCTTT	CASSYGTPGPGGTEAFF
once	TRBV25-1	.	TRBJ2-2	TGTGCCAGCAGTGAATATAAACAAAACACCGGGGAGCTGTTTTTT	CASSEYKQNTGELFF
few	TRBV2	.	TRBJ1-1	TGTGCCAGCAGGCTCACTGAAGCTTTCTTT	CASRLTEAFF
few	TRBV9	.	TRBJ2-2	TGTGCCAGCAGCGTAGGAGTGGGGGCTGGCACCGGGGAGCTGTTTTTT	CASSVGVGAGTGELFF
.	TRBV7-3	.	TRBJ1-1	TGTGCCAGCAGCCCTTTTCCCAACACTGAAGCTTTCTTT	CASSPFPNTEAFF